This TCR beta chain is from a study of blood T cell repertoires in COVID-19. Study-wide background: PBMCs, B-cell-depleted T cells, or T cells were the source of the cDNA or gDNA that made up the material.

Profiled with immunoSEQ multiplex PCR; TCRdb holds only in-frame clones, not every one. The repertoire holds about 200,000 clones, with approximately 86% as singletons. CDR3 length: 16 amino acids. Trimming took 1 base from V and 3 from J; bases not matched to a gene: 6. The germline CDR1 and CDR2 sequences are SGHDN and FVKESK. J is TRBJ1-2 and V is TRBV14; TRBD1 agrees at 9 bases. Specimen: peripheral blood. This TCR was recovered from a man aged 35-49 years with acute or convalescent COVID-19. CDR3 sequence (DNA): TGTGCCAGCAGCCAAGGATCAGGACAGGGGTACTATGGCTACACCTTC. Translated, it gives CASSQGSGQGYYGYTF.